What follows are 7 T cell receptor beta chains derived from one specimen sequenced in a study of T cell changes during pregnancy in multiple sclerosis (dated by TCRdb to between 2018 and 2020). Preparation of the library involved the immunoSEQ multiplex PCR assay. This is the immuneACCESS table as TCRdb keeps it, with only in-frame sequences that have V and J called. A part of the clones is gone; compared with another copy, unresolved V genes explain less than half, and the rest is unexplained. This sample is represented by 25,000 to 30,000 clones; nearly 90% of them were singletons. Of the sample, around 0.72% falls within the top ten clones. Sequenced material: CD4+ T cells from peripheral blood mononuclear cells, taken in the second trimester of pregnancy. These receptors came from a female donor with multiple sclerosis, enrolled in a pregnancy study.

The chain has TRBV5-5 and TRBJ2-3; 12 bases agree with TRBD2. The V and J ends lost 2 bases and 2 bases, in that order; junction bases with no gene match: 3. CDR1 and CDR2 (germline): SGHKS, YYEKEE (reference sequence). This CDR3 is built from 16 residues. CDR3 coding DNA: TGTGCCAGCAGCTTCGGGACTAGCGGGCACACAGATACGCAGTATTTT. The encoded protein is CASSFGTSGHTDTQYF. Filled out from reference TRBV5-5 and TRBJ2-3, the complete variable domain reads DAGVTQSPTHLIKTRGQQVTLRCSPISGHKSVSWYQQVLGQGPQFIFQYYEKEERGRGNFPDRFSARQFPNYSSELNVNALLLGDSALYLCASSFGTSGHTDTQYFGPGTRLTVL.

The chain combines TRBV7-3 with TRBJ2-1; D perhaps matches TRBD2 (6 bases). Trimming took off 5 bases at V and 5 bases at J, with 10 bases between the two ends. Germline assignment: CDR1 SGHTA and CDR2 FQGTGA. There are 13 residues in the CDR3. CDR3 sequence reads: CASSRGNHNEQFF. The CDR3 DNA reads TGTGCCAGCAGCCGGGGGAATCACAATGAGCAGTTCTTC.

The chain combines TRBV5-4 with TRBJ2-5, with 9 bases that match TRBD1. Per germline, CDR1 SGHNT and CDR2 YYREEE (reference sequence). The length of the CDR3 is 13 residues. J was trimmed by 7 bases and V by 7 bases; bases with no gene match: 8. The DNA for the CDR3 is TGTGCCAGCGGTTGGACAGGGGACAGGACCCAGTACTTC. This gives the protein CASGWTGDRTQYF.

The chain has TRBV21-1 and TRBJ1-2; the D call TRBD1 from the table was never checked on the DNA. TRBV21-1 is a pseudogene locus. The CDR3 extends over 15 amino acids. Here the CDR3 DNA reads TGTGCCAGCAGCAAAGGTGACAGGGGGGACTATGGCTACACCTTC. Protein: CASSKGDRGDYGYTF.

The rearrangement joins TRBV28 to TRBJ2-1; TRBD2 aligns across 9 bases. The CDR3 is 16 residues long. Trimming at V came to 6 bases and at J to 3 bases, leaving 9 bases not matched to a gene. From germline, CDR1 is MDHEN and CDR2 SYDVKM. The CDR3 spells CASRPSGGTHYNEQFF. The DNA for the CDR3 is TGTGCCAGCAGACCAAGCGGGGGGACCCACTACAATGAGCAGTTCTTC.

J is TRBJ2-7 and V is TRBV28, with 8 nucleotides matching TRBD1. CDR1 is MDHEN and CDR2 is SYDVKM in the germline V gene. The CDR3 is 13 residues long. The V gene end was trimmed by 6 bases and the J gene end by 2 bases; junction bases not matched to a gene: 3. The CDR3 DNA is TGTGCCAGCAGCATGGACAGGGCCTACGAGCAGTACTTC. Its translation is CASSMDRAYEQYF.

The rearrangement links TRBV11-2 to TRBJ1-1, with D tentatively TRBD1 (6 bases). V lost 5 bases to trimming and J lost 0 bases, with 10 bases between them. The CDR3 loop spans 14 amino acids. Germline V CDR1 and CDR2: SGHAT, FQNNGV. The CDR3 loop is CASSPGQMNTEAFF. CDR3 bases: TGTGCCAGCAGCCCCGGACAGATGAACACTGAAGCTTTCTTT.